The T cell receptor beta chain described here comes from a study of blood T cell repertoires in COVID-19. Assay used: immunoSEQ multiplex PCR; TCRdb lists only in-frame clones, some missing. The top ten hold roughly 4% of the sample, which has around 450,000 clones, about 89% seen once. CDR1 and CDR2 from the germline V gene are SNHLY and FYNNEI. The CDR3 has 16 amino acids. The ends lost 2 bases at V and 9 bases at J; junction bases unmatched: 6. This TCR was recovered from a woman in her twenties or thirties with acute or convalescent COVID-19. The sequencing sample was made of peripheral blood. The V gene is TRBV2, the J gene TRBJ1-6; 11 positions match TRBD1. CDR3 bases: TGTGCCAGCAGTGAAAACGGACAGGGGGCAGGTTCACCCCTCCACTTT. It translates to CASSENGQGAGSPLHF.